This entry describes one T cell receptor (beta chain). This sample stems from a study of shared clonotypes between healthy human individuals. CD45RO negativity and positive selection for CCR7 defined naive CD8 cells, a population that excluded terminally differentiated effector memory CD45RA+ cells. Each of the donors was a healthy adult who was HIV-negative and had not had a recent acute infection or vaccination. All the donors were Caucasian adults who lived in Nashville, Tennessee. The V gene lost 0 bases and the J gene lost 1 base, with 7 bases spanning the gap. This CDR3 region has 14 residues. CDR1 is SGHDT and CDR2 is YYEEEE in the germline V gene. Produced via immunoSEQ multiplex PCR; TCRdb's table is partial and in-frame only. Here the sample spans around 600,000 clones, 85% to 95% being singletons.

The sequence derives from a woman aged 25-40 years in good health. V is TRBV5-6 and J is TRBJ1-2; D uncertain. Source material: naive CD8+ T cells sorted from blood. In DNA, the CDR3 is TGTGCCAGCAGCTTGGCCGGGAGTAACTATGGCTACACCTTC. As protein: CASSLAGSNYGYTF.